Sequencing of this T cell receptor beta chain was carried out in a study of blood T cell repertoires in COVID-19. Study-level information: COVID-19 samples collected from the United States, Italy and Spain covered acute and convalescent phases. The cDNA or gDNA used as material had been derived from T cells, B-cell-depleted T cells, or PBMCs.

In the authors' methods: Reference gene primer amplification gave nucleated cell count estimates. Some clones are missing from TCRdb's copy, which holds only in-frame ones; the method was immunoSEQ multiplex PCR. V and J calls and clone size are copied from that table; D and trimming were computed from the DNA. This table has fewer than 140,000 clones, about 84% appearing once. The germline gives CDR1 SGHRS, CDR2 YFSETQ. CDR3 length: 15 amino acids. Trimming at V came to 1 base and at J to 9 bases, leaving 7 bases not matched to a gene. The sequencing input was peripheral blood. This clonotype was obtained from a woman aged 60-70 years with acute or convalescent COVID-19. This sequence joins TRBV5-1 and TRBJ2-1, with 10 bases matching TRBD2. Here the CDR3 DNA reads TGCGCCAGCAGCTTGAGGGCTAGCGGGAGTACTGAGCAGTTCTTC. This codes for CASSLRASGSTEQFF.